This T cell receptor (beta chain) was sequenced during a study of Graves' ophthalmopathy and Graves' hyperthyroidism. Whole-study context: Peripheral blood was gathered at the point of initial diagnosis, before any treatment started.

Ophthalmopathy donors were characterized by moderate-to-severe activity, CAS of at least 3, NOSPECS of at least 4, and duration under 3 months. Amplification of TCR beta CDR3 regions used RNA transcripts. Second-round multiplex PCR came after first-round RT-PCR with HTBI primers. TCRdb re-called the multiplex PCR reads through MiXCR, storing one row per CDR3 protein. The table records around 600,000 distinct CDR3 sequences, over 40% of them present only once. V lost 5 bases, J lost 11 bases, and 12 bases stayed unmatched. There are 15 residues in the CDR3. Germline V gives CDR1 SEHNR, CDR2 FQNEAQ (reference sequence).

The chain combines TRBV7-9 with TRBJ2-6; the match to TRBD2 covers 7 bases. This receptor was identified in an adult man with Graves' ophthalmopathy. The sequencing sample was made of peripheral blood. CDR3 protein: CASSAGLGGSYVLTF. The CDR3 bases are TGTGCCAGCAGCGCAGGACTAGGCGGGAGCTACGTCCTGACTTTC.